This T cell receptor beta chain was profiled in a study of T cell responses to AZD1222 COVID-19 vaccine. Produced via immunoSEQ multiplex PCR; TCRdb's table is partial and in-frame only. The data contain 150,000 to 200,000 clones, 85% to 95% of them singletons. With 4 bases removed from V and 2 bases from J, the gap between germline ends came to 9 bases. This CDR3 contains 13 residues. The germline CDR1 and CDR2 sequences are SGHRS and YFSETQ. The input for sequencing was peripheral blood, taken on day 0 of AZD1222 vaccination. The sequence came from an adult in good health. The gene calls are TRBV5-1 and TRBJ1-1, with D unclear. DNA of the CDR3: TGCGCCAGCAGCCCGGGGTTTAACACTGAAGCTTTCTTT. Its translation is CASSPGFNTEAFF.